This TCR beta chain was profiled in a study of T cell responses to AZD1222 COVID-19 vaccine. General study findings and limits: The span of vaccine-associated CD4 TCRs extended across spike, with dominance at 160-218 and 743-854.

Points on this clone: The antigen remains undetermined.

The data were produced by immunoSEQ multiplex PCR, yet TCRdb's version contains in-frame clones alone and is incomplete. The sample shows approximately 150,000 clones, approximately 90% of them seen only once. The CDR3 length is 17 residues. Germline V CDR1 and CDR2: SEHNR, FQNEAQ (reference sequence). The germline V and J ends were trimmed by 6 bases and 4 bases, with 23 bases remaining between them. The receptor comes from an adult who received the AZD1222 COVID-19 vaccine. The chain uses TRBV7-9 and TRBJ2-3; D is undetermined. Sequenced material: peripheral blood, taken 28 days after the second AZD1222 dose. The DNA for the CDR3 is TGTGCCAGCAGACTGATTGAGACGACCCAATTCGCAGATACGCAGTATTTT. It codes for CASRLIETTQFADTQYF. Variable domain in full (rest from reference TRBV7-9 and TRBJ2-3): DTGVSQNPRHKITKRGQNVTFRCDPISEHNRLYWYRQTLGQGPEFLTYFQNEAQLEKSRLLSDRFSAERPKGSFSTLEIQRTEQGDSAMYLCASRLIETTQFADTQYFGPGTRLTVL.